This paragraph reports one T cell receptor beta chain. Its matching antigen is unknown. Libraries were prepared by immunoSEQ multiplex PCR; TCRdb keeps only in-frame clonotypes and omits some of them. The sample lists roughly 30,000 clones, about nine tenths seen once, with about a tenth in the top ten. These data belong to a study of OX40 agonist ivuxolimab in advanced cancers. Study summary: The eligibility criteria allowed prior anti-PD-1, anti-PD-L1 or anti-CTLA-4 therapy, and 30% to 40% had some. Findings and caveats of the study: Within 6 weeks, CD4+ and CD8+ blood T cells expanded clonally at 0.1 to 3.0 mg/kg.

Germline V lookup: CDR1 SGDLS, CDR2 YYNGEE. The V gene lost 4 bases and the J gene lost 8 bases, with 13 bases spanning the gap. The CDR3 has 13 residues. With baseline, cycle 4 day 1, and cycle 7 day 1 as timepoints, blood was sampled. The sequence was obtained from an adult with an advanced solid tumor such as melanoma, head and neck, liver or kidney cancer. The sample consisted of CD4+ or CD8+ T cells sorted from blood, taken in a trial of the OX40 agonist ivuxolimab. The chain recombines TRBV9 with TRBJ2-1; perhaps TRBD2 as D (6 bases). CDR3 bases: TGTGCCAGCAGCTTAGGGACGGGAGATGAGCAGTTCTTC. This codes for CASSLGTGDEQFF.